The 20 T cell receptor beta chains below were found in one sample sequenced in a study of blood T cell repertoires in COVID-19. Profiled with immunoSEQ multiplex PCR; TCRdb holds only in-frame clones, not every one. The sample contains about 40,000 clones, roughly 90% of which appear only once. The specimen was peripheral blood. These receptors were obtained from a man in his sixties with active COVID-19.

This clone was counted only a few times. V and J are TRBV9 and TRBJ1-5; D perhaps matches TRBD1 (5 bases). CDR3 length: 15 residues. Looked up from germline, CDR1 is SGDLS and CDR2 is YYNGEE. V shed 4 bases and J shed 0 bases, with 11 bases lying between them. This CDR3 is CASSPQGVSNQPQHF. CDR3 DNA: TGTGCCAGCAGCCCCCAGGGTGTTAGCAATCAGCCCCAGCATTTT.

The rearrangement uses TRBV2 and TRBJ1-1; D is possibly TRBD1 (5 bases). V was trimmed by 3 bases and J by 6 bases, leaving 8 bases between them. CDR1 SNHLY and CDR2 FYNNEI come from the germline V gene. The CDR3 is 12 residues long. The CDR3 reads CASSEGGSEAFF. The CDR3 coding sequence is TGTGCCAGCAGTGAGGGGGGGTCTGAAGCTTTCTTT.

The gene calls are TRBV7-3 and TRBJ2-1, with D perhaps matching TRBD2 (6 bases). The V and J ends lost 0 bases and 6 bases respectively, with 12 bases between them. Germline V gene sequence: CDR1 SGHTA, CDR2 FQGTGA. This CDR3 is 15 amino acids long. The CDR3 DNA sequence: TGTGCCAGCAGCTTAACGAGGGAGGCAGCCAATGAGCAGTTCTTC. Protein: CASSLTREAANEQFF.

The V call is TRBV19, the J call TRBJ2-3, with a tentative D call TRBD2 (5 bases). CDR3 length equals 12 residues. Germline loops: CDR1 LNHDA, CDR2 SQIVND (reference sequence). The CDR3 spells CAAGGQDDTQYF. CDR3 nucleotide sequence: TGTGCGGCGGGTGGTCAGGATGATACGCAGTATTTT.

The V and J genes are TRBV4-3 and TRBJ1-4; D perhaps matches TRBD1 (5 bases). The CDR3 is made up of 14 amino acids. The V gene's germline CDR1 is LGHNA and CDR2 YSLEER. V shed 1 base and J shed 6 bases, with 9 bases lying between them. The CDR3 nucleotides read TGCGCCAGCAGCCAAGTACGGGACTATGAAAAACTGTTTTTT. Translation gives CASSQVRDYEKLFF.

The rearrangement joins TRBV27 to TRBJ1-4; 9 bases map to TRBD1. Germline V gene sequence: CDR1 MNHEY, CDR2 SMNVEV (reference sequence). The CDR3 extends over 14 amino acids. V shed 6 bases, J shed 4 bases, and the junction held 3 bases outside the gene matches. The CDR3 region is CASSRTGVNEKLFF. In DNA, the CDR3 is TGTGCCAGCAGCCGGACAGGGGTTAATGAAAAACTGTTTTTT. The entire variable domain, with the rest obtained from reference TRBV27 and TRBJ1-4, is as follows: EAQVTQNPRYLITVTGKKLTVTCSQNMNHEYMSWYRQDPGLGLRQIYYSMNVEVTDKGDVPEGYKVSRKEKRNFPLILESPSPNQTSLYFCASSRTGVNEKLFFGSGTQLSVL.

The rearrangement links TRBV10-1 to TRBJ1-1; 8 nucleotides agree with TRBD1. The CDR3 consists of 13 residues. The junction had 4 bases not matched to a gene; V was cut back by 4 bases and J by 6 bases. CDR1 and CDR2 from the germline V gene are WNHNN and SYGVQD (reference sequence). CDR3 coding DNA: TGCGCCAGCAGTGGAACAGGGGGGGCTGAAGCTTTCTTT. This encodes CASSGTGGAEAFF.

This clone was observed a few times. The CDR3 region is CASSQEVWRTGSGANVLTF. Here the CDR3 DNA reads TGTGCCAGCAGCCAAGAGGTCTGGCGGACAGGCTCTGGGGCCAACGTCCTGACTTTC. The rearrangement joins TRBV4-2 to TRBJ2-6; 7 bases agree with TRBD1. Germline CDR1 is LGHNA and CDR2 is YNFKEQ. V lost 0 bases to trimming and J lost 0 bases; unmatched junction nucleotides: 8. The CDR3 sequence is 19 residues long.

This chain uses TRBV4-3 with TRBJ1-1; maybe TRBD1 (5 bases). The CDR3 loop spans 15 amino acids. V lost 0 bases and J 2 bases, leaving 10 bases between the germline ends. Germline V CDR1 and CDR2: LGHNA, YSLEER. In DNA form, the CDR3 reads TGCGCCAGCAGCCAAGATCGGGGGGGAAACACTGAAGCTTTCTTT. It translates to CASSQDRGGNTEAFF.

The chain joins TRBV7-7 to TRBJ2-7; 7 bases map to TRBD2. This CDR3 is built from 16 residues. From germline, CDR1 is SSHAT and CDR2 FNYEAQ (reference sequence). V gave up 5 bases and J gave up 6 bases; unmatched junction bases: 16. CDR3 sequence: CASSPLGRELPGEQYF. The CDR3 DNA reads TGTGCCAGCAGCCCCCTCGGGCGGGAGCTGCCAGGCGAGCAGTACTTC. The variable domain in full, with the rest retrieved from reference TRBV7-7 and TRBJ2-7, is GAGVSQSPRYKVTKRGQDVTLRCDPISSHATLYWYQQALGQGPEFLTYFNYEAQPDKSGLPSDRFSAERPEGSISTLTIQRTEQRDSAMYRCASSPLGRELPGEQYFGPGTRLTVT.

This clone was observed once. The V and J genes are TRBV11-2 and TRBJ1-1; D is uncertain. With 2 bases removed from V and 0 bases from J, the gap between germline ends came to 7 bases. This CDR3 has 14 residues. CDR1 SGHAT and CDR2 FQNNGV come from the germline V gene. The CDR3 loop is CASSLNTLNTEAFF. For the CDR3, the DNA is TGTGCCAGCAGCTTAAACACATTGAACACTGAAGCTTTCTTT.

The gene calls are TRBV29-1 and TRBJ1-1; the D is unclear. Germline CDR1 and CDR2: SQVTM and ANQGSEA. The CDR3 spans 11 residues. Trimming removed 7 bases at V and 3 bases at J, with 9 bases between. CDR3 loop: CSAQVYTEAFF. For the CDR3, the DNA is TGCAGCGCCCAGGTTTACACTGAAGCTTTCTTT.

V gene TRBV13 combines with J gene TRBJ2-7; D is possibly TRBD1 (5 bases). V was clipped by 5 bases and J by 0 bases, with 20 bases between them. The CDR3 spans 17 residues. Germline CDR1 and CDR2: PRHDT and FYEKMQ (reference sequence). CDR3 DNA: TGTGCCAGCAGCCCGCCCCCCTGGACAACCAGCTCCTACGAGCAGTACTTC. It is translated as CASSPPPWTTSSYEQYF.

V is TRBV5-1 and J is TRBJ2-1; 9 bases are a match to TRBD1. The CDR3 extends over 16 amino acids. Germline V gene sequence: CDR1 SGHRS, CDR2 YFSETQ. Trimming removed 1 base from V and 8 bases from J; junction bases left unmatched: 10. The CDR3 coding sequence is TGCGCCAGCAGCTTGTTTACCGGGACAGGGTTAGATGAGCAGTTCTTC. It codes for CASSLFTGTGLDEQFF.

This chain uses TRBV4-1 with TRBJ2-7, with 13 positions matching TRBD2. The CDR3 loop spans 17 amino acids. Trimming at V came to 0 bases and at J to 3 bases, leaving 5 bases not matched to a gene. Germline values: CDR1 MGHRA, CDR2 YSYEKL. The CDR3 DNA follows: TGCGCCAGCAGCCAAGATCGTGGGACTAGCGGGAACTACGAGCAGTACTTC. Its translation: CASSQDRGTSGNYEQYF.

This sequence joins TRBV27 and TRBJ1-1; TRBD1 agrees at 9 bases. Germline CDR1 is MNHEY and CDR2 is SMNVEV (reference sequence). J was trimmed by 4 bases and V by 5 bases; bases with no gene match: 8. The CDR3 has 15 amino acids. The CDR3: CASSLGTGLPTEAFF. The CDR3 DNA reads TGTGCCAGCAGTCTAGGGACAGGGCTGCCCACTGAAGCTTTCTTT.

The chain uses TRBV29-1 and TRBJ1-3; no reliable D call. This CDR3 comprises 15 residues. The germline gives CDR1 SQVTM, CDR2 ANQGSEA. V was clipped by 0 bases and J by 4 bases, with 13 bases between them. The CDR3 sequence is CSVEDPSRGGNTIYF. The CDR3 DNA reads TGCAGCGTTGAAGATCCCAGTCGTGGCGGAAACACCATATATTTT.

This chain connects TRBV9 to TRBJ2-3; the D is unclear. The CDR3 sequence is 13 residues long. V was cut by 0 bases and J by 5 bases, with 7 bases left in between. The V gene's germline CDR1 is SGDLS and CDR2 YYNGEE. The CDR3 DNA sequence: TGTGCCAGCAGCGTAGGTGGCGGAGATACGCAGTATTTT. Protein: CASSVGGGDTQYF.

The J gene is TRBJ1-1, the V gene TRBV14; TRBD1 agrees at 8 bases. CDR3 length: 14 residues. Germline trimming cut 5 bases from V and 5 bases from J; bases unmatched to any gene: 7. Germline V gene data show CDR1 as SGHDN and CDR2 as FVKESK. This chain's CDR3 is CASSDHRGGTEAFF. DNA for the CDR3: TGTGCCAGCAGCGATCACAGGGGGGGTACTGAAGCTTTCTTT.

J is TRBJ2-2 and V is TRBV6-1; a possible D gene is TRBD2 (5 bases). The CDR3 is made up of 16 amino acids. The germline CDR1 and CDR2 sequences are MNHNS and SASEGT. V lost 2 bases to trimming and J lost 4 bases, with 14 bases between them. The CDR3 loop is CASSELSGIGTGELFF. The DNA of the CDR3 is TGTGCCAGCAGTGAACTTTCCGGGATAGGCACCGGGGAGCTGTTTTTT.